One and the same sample provided the 17 T cell receptor beta chains below, sequenced in a study of T cells in Graves' hyperthyroidism and ophthalmopathy. RNA transcripts were the template for amplifying TCR beta CDR3 regions. HTBI primers were the set used in a first-round RT-PCR of the TCR CDR3. TCRdb reanalysed the multiplex PCR reads using MiXCR and keeps one entry per CDR3 protein. There are about 600,000 distinct CDR3 sequences in the sample; approximately 15% occur only once, and about 7% lies in the top ten. The sequenced sample was blood. These receptors were obtained from a woman between 18 and 29 years old with Graves' ophthalmopathy.

This clonotype was seen many times. The chain joins TRBV28 to TRBJ2-1; TRBD1 agrees at 10 bases. There are 14 residues in the CDR3. Germline V gene lookup returns CDR1 MDHEN and CDR2 SYDVKM. Losses at the gene ends were 5 bases for V and 9 bases for J; bases not matched to a gene: 7. The CDR3 loop reads CASSPPGQGFEQFF. CDR3 sequence (DNA): TGTGCCAGCAGTCCTCCGGGACAGGGGTTTGAGCAGTTCTTC. Full variable domain (outside the CDR3, taken from reference TRBV28 and TRBJ2-1): DVKVTQSSRYLVKRTGEKVFLECVQDMDHENMFWYRQDPGLGLRLIYFSYDVKMKEKGDIPEGYSVSREKKERFSLILESASTNQTSMYLCASSPPGQGFEQFFGPGTRLTVL.

This clonotype was detected a few times. This sequence joins TRBV9 and TRBJ2-1, with 8 bases identical to TRBD2. The germline gives CDR1 SGDLS, CDR2 YYNGEE. The V gene end was trimmed by 0 bases and the J gene end by 4 bases; junction bases not matched to a gene: 9. The CDR3 totals 17 residues. The CDR3 here is CASSVVPGGFGYNEQFF. The CDR3, as DNA: TGTGCCAGCAGCGTAGTCCCGGGGGGGTTTGGGTACAATGAGCAGTTCTTC.

V gene TRBV28 combines with J gene TRBJ1-1, with D unresolved. This CDR3 has 13 residues. Trimming cost V 6 bases and J 5 bases, with 13 bases left between them. Germline V gene sequence: CDR1 MDHEN, CDR2 SYDVKM. CDR3 region: CASRSGGDTEAFF. The DNA for the CDR3 is TGTGCCAGCAGGTCTGGTGGGGATACTGAAGCTTTCTTT.

J is TRBJ1-5 and V is TRBV19; no reliable D call. Trimming removed 0 bases from V and 4 bases from J, with 13 bases in between. Germline loops: CDR1 LNHDA, CDR2 SQIVND (reference sequence). This CDR3 spans 16 amino acids. The CDR3: CASSIDLGRQNQPQHF. For the CDR3, the DNA is TGTGCCAGTAGTATAGATCTCGGACGGCAAAATCAGCCCCAGCATTTT.

The chain couples TRBV6-2 or TRBV6-3 to TRBJ2-1, with 9 positions matching TRBD2. From germline, CDR1 is MNHEY and CDR2 SVGEGT. This CDR3 region has 18 residues. Losses at the gene ends were 3 bases for V and 4 bases for J; bases not matched to a gene: 13. The CDR3 protein is CASSYPSSGSGGYNEQFF. DNA of the CDR3: TGTGCCAGCAGTTATCCGAGTAGCGGGAGCGGGGGGTACAATGAGCAGTTCTTC.

This clonotype appeared many times. V and J are TRBV27 and TRBJ2-7; D gene unclear. The CDR3 has 12 amino acids. Trimming left V 4 bases short and J 0 bases short, with 4 bases between. Germline V gene data show CDR1 as MNHEY and CDR2 as SMNVEV (reference sequence). This chain's CDR3 is CASSSYSYEQYF. The DNA for the CDR3 is TGTGCCAGCAGTTCCTACTCCTACGAGCAGTACTTC.

This clonotype was detected many times. This chain connects TRBV19 to TRBJ2-2; D possibly corresponds to TRBD2 (6 bases). The CDR3 covers 18 residues. Trimming left V 1 base short and J 4 bases short, with 19 bases between. Germline V gives CDR1 LNHDA, CDR2 SQIVND (reference sequence). CDR3 bases: TGTGCCAGTAGTATAGTGCGGGGTTGGGGACGGGCCACCGGGGAGCTGTTTTTT. Its protein product is CASSIVRGWGRATGELFF. Using reference TRBV19 and TRBJ2-2 for the parts outside the CDR3, the full variable domain is DGGITQSPKYLFRKEGQNVTLSCEQNLNHDAMYWYRQDPGQGLRLIYYSQIVNDFQKGDIAEGYSVSREKKESFPLTVTSAQKNPTAFYLCASSIVRGWGRATGELFFGEGSRLTVL.

V gene TRBV6-9 combines with J gene TRBJ2-7; 14 positions agree with TRBD2. CDR1 and CDR2 (germline): MNHGY, SVAAGI. The CDR3 has 17 amino acids. Losses at the gene ends were 4 bases for V and 6 bases for J; bases not matched to a gene: 11. The CDR3 nucleotides read TGTGCCAGCAGTTCTACCCCGGGACTAGCGGGAGCCGGCGAGCAGTACTTC. It is translated as CASSSTPGLAGAGEQYF.

This clonotype was picked up many times. V usage is TRBV20-1 and J usage is TRBJ1-1, with no clear D. Per germline, CDR1 DFQATT and CDR2 SNEGSKA (reference sequence). Trimming stripped 0 bases from V and 4 bases from J, with 18 bases between. The CDR3 covers 16 residues. CDR3 nucleotides: TGCAGTGCTAGAGATCTCGGGGAAGGGTGGGTCACTGAAGCTTTCTTT. Its protein is CSARDLGEGWVTEAFF.

To note about this clonotype: Relative to the germline gene, one junction end is altered; a read error may explain this. The V gene is TRBV4-3, the J gene TRBJ1-4; no reliable D call. The CDR3 extends over 17 amino acids. The germline V gene encodes CDR1 LGHNA and CDR2 YSLEER. In DNA form, the CDR3 reads TGCGCCAGCAGCGAAGACCCGAGTGGGCCTCTTCGTGAAAAACTGTTTTTT. This translates into CASSEDPSGPLREKLFF.

This clonotype appeared a few times. The chain links TRBV6-2 or TRBV6-3 to TRBJ2-5, with D unresolved. Germline V lookup: CDR1 MNHEY, CDR2 SVGEGT. V lost 6 bases, J lost 1 base, and 9 bases lay in between. The CDR3 is 13 amino acids. The CDR3 reads CASSWDLQETQYF. The CDR3, as DNA: TGTGCCAGCAGCTGGGATCTCCAAGAGACCCAGTACTTC.

This clonotype has a count of ten or more. The V gene is TRBV27, the J gene TRBJ1-2, with 10 bases aligning to TRBD1. The germline V gene has CDR1 MNHEY and CDR2 SMNVEV (reference sequence). Germline trimming cut 6 bases from V and 5 bases from J; bases unmatched to any gene: 12. This CDR3 contains 16 residues. The CDR3 bases are TGTGCCAGCAGAATGAGCCCGGGACAGGGGTCGTATGGCTACACCTTC. Protein: CASRMSPGQGSYGYTF.

This clonotype appeared a few times. V and J are TRBV27 and TRBJ1-5; the D is unclear. The V end was cut by 6 bases, the J end by 0 bases, with 6 bases between. This CDR3 is built from 13 residues. Germline loops: CDR1 MNHEY, CDR2 SMNVEV (reference sequence). This CDR3 reads CASSFTSNQPQHF. The CDR3 nucleotides read TGTGCCAGCAGCTTCACTAGCAATCAGCCCCAGCATTTT.

This clonotype was found many times. V and J are TRBV20-1 and TRBJ1-4; D is uncertain. V was cut by 0 bases and J by 5 bases, with 13 bases left in between. There are 15 residues in the CDR3. Germline V gene data show CDR1 as DFQATT and CDR2 as SNEGSKA (reference sequence). The CDR3 region is CSARDPARSNEKLFF. The CDR3, as DNA: TGCAGTGCTAGAGACCCCGCCAGGTCAAATGAAAAACTGTTTTTT.

J is TRBJ2-1 and V is TRBV18; D remains unclear. The CDR3 loop spans 15 amino acids. Per germline, CDR1 KGHSH and CDR2 LQKENI. V lost 2 bases and J lost 2, with 10 bases in between. As DNA, the CDR3 is TGTGCCAGCTCACCAGCGACCCGGACCTACAATGAGCAGTTCTTC. Translating gives CASSPATRTYNEQFF.

A few counts support this clonotype. The V and J genes are TRBV20-1 and TRBJ2-7, with 10 bases fitting TRBD2. The CDR3 runs 17 residues. Germline values: CDR1 DFQATT, CDR2 SNEGSKA (reference sequence). V dropped 2 bases and J dropped 4; count of bases not matched to a gene: 14. Written as DNA, the CDR3 is TGCAGTGCTAGATCCACTCTGACTAGCGGGCTCCGTTACGAGCAGTACTTC. It specifies CSARSTLTSGLRYEQYF.

This sequence joins TRBV12-5 and TRBJ1-1, with D possibly matching TRBD1 (6 bases). V was cut by 2 bases and J by 4 bases, with 14 bases left in between. The germline gives CDR1 LGHNT, CDR2 FRNRAP. There are 15 residues in the CDR3. CDR3 nucleotides: TGTGCTAGTGGTTTGTACAGGGTACGGGGCACTGAAGCTTTCTTT. This encodes CASGLYRVRGTEAFF.